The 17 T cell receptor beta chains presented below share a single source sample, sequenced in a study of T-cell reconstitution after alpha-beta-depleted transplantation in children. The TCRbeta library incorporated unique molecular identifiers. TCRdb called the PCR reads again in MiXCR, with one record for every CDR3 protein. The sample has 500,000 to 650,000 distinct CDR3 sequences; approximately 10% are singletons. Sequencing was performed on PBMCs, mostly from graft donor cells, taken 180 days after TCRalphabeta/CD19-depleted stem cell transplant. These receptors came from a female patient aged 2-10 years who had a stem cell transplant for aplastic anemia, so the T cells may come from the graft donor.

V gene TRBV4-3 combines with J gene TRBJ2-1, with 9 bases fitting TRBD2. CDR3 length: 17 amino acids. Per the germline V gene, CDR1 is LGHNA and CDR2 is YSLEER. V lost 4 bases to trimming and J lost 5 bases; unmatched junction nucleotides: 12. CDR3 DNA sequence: TGCGCCAGCAGCCTGAAGAGGGCCAGCGGGAGGAACAATGAGCAGTTCTTC. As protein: CASSLKRASGRNNEQFF.

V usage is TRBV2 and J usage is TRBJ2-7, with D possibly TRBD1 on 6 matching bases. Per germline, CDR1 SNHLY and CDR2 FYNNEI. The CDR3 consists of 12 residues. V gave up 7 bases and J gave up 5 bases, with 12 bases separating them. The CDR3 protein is CASIGGWHEQYV. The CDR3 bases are TGTGCCAGCATAGGGGGTTGGCACGAGCAGTACGTC.

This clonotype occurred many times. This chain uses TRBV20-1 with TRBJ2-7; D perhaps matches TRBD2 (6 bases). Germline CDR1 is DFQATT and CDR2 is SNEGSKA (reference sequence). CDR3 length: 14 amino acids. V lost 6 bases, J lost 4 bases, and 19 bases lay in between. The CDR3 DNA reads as TGCAGTGCCCCCAGTAGGGCTGGACTATACGAGCAGTACTTC. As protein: CSAPSRAGLYEQYF.

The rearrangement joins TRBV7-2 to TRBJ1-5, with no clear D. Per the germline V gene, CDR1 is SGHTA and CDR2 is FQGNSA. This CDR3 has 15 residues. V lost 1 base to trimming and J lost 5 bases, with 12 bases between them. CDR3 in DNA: TGTGCCAGCAGCTTAGGGGTTGCCTTTGATCAGCCCCAGCATTTT. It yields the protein CASSLGVAFDQPQHF.

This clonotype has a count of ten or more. The CDR3 bases are TGTGCCAGCAGCTTGGGCTTATCCTACGAGCAGTACTTC. Translation: CASSLGLSYEQYF. V gene TRBV7-2 combines with J gene TRBJ2-7, with no clear D. Trimming took off 3 bases at V and 1 base at J, with 7 bases between the two ends. Germline lookup yields CDR1 SGHTA and CDR2 FQGNSA. The CDR3 has 13 amino acids.

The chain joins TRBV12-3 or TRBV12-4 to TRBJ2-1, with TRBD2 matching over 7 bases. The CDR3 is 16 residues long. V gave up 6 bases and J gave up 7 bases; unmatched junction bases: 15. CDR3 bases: TGTGCCAGCAGCCCTGGGGGGGGTCCGAGTTTTAATGAGCAGTTCTTC. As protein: CASSPGGGPSFNEQFF.

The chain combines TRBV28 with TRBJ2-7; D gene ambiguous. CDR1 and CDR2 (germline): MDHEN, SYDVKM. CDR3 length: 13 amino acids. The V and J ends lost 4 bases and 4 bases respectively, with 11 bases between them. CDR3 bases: TGTGCCAGCAGTTGGAGTCAGCGTTACGAGCAGTACTTC. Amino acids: CASSWSQRYEQYF.

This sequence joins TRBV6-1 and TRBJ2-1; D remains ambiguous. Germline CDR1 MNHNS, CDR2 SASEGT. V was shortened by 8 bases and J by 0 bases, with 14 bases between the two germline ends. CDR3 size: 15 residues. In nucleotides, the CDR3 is TGTGCCAGCGCTGGCCATAATAGCTCCTACAATGAGCAGTTCTTC. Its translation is CASAGHNSSYNEQFF.

This CDR3 reads CASSLAGGATSTDTQYF. The CDR3 DNA reads as TGTGCCAGCAGTTTGGCGGGAGGCGCAACTAGCACAGATACGCAGTATTTT. The V gene is TRBV28, the J gene TRBJ2-3, with 8 bases identical to TRBD2. V trimming: 3 bases; J trimming: 0 bases; junction bases outside the gene matches: 8. This CDR3 comprises 17 residues. Germline V gene lookup returns CDR1 MDHEN and CDR2 SYDVKM.

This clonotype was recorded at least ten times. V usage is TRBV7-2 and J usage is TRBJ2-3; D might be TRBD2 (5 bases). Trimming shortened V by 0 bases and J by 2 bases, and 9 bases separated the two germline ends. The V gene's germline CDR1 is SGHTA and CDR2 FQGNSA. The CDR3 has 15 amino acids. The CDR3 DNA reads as TGTGCCAGCAGCTTAGCTAGCCGGGACACAGATACGCAGTATTTT. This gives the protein CASSLASRDTDTQYF. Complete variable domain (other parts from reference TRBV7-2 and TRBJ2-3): GAGVSQSPSNKVTEKGKDVELRCDPISGHTALYWYRQSLGQGLEFLIYFQGNSAPDKSGLPSDRFSAERTGGSVSTLTIQRTQQEDSAVYLCASSLASRDTDTQYFGPGTRLTVL.

This CDR3 is CASRTGHPQHF. In DNA form, the CDR3 reads TGTGCCAGCAGAACCGGGCATCCCCAGCATTTT. The rearrangement joins TRBV28 to TRBJ1-5; D unresolved. The CDR3 has 11 amino acids. The germline V gene encodes CDR1 MDHEN and CDR2 SYDVKM. Trimming left V 6 bases short and J 10 bases short, with 10 bases between.

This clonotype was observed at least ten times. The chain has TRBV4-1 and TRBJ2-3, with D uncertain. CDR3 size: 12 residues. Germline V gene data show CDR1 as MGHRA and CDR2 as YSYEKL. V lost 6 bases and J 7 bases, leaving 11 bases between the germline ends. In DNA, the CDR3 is TGCGCCAGCAGTCATTCTTCAAATACGCAGTATTTT. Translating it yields CASSHSSNTQYF.

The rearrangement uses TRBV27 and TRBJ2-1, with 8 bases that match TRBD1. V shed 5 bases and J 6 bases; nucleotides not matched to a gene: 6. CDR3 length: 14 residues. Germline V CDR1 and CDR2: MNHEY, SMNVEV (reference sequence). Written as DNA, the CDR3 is TGTGCCAGCAGTGGCTACAGGGGGGTCAATGAGCAGTTCTTC. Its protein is CASSGYRGVNEQFF.

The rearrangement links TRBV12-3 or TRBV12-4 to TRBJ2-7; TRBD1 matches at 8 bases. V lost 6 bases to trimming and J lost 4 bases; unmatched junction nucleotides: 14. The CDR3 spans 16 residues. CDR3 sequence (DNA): TGTGCCAGCAGACCGCGGCGACAGGGGACTCTTTACGAGCAGTACGTC. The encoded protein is CASRPRRQGTLYEQYV.

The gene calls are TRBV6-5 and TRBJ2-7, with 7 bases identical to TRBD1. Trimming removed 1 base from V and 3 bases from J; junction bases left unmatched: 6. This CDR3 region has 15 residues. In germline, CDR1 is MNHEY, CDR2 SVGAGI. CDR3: CASSYWTGPNYEQYF. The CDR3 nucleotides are TGTGCCAGCAGTTACTGGACAGGTCCCAACTACGAGCAGTACTTC.

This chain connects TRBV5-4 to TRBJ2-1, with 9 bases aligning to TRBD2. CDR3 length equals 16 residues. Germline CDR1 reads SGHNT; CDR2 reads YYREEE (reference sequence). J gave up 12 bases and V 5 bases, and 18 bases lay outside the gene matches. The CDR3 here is CASSSSGTSKGHGQFF. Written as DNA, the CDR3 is TGTGCCAGCAGTTCTTCCGGGACTAGCAAGGGCCACGGGCAGTTCTTC. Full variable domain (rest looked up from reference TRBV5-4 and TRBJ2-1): ETGVTQSPTHLIKTRGQQVTLRCSSQSGHNTVSWYQQALGQGPQFIFQYYREEENGRGNFPPRFSGLQFPNYSSELNVNALELDDSALYLCASSSSGTSKGHGQFFGPGTRLTVL.

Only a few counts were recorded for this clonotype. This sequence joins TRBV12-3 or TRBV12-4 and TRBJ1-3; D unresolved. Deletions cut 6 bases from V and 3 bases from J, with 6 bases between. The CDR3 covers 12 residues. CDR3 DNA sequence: TGTGCCAGCAGAATCGGTGGAAACACCATATATTTT. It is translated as CASRIGGNTIYF.